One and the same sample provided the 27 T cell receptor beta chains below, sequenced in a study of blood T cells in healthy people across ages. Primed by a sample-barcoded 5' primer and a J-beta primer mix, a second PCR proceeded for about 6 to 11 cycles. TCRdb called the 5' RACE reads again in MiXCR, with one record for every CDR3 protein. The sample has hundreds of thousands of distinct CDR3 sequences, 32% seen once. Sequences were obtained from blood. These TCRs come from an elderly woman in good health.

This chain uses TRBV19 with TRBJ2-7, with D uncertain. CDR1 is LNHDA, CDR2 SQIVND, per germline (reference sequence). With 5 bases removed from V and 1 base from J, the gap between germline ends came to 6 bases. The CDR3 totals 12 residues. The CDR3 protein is CASSSESYEQYF. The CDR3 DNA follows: TGTGCCAGTAGTTCGGAGTCCTACGAGCAGTACTTC.

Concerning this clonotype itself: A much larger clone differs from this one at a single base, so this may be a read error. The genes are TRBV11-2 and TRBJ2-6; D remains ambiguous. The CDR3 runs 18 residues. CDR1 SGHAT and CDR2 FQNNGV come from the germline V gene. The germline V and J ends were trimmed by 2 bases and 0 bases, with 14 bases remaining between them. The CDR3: CASSLQFGRSSGANVLTF. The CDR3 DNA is TGTGCCAGCAGCTTACAGTTCGGACGGAGCTCTGGGGCCAACGTCCTGACTTTC.

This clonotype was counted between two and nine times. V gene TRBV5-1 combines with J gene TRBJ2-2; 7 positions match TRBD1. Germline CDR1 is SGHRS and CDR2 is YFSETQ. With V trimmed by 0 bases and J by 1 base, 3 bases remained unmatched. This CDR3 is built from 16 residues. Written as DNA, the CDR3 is TGCGCCAGCAGCTTGGACAGGGGTTTGAACACCGGGGAGCTGTTTTTT. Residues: CASSLDRGLNTGELFF.

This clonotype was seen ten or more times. CDR3 nucleotides: TGTGCCTGGAGTGTAAGGGCCAACTATGGCTACACCTTC. This encodes CAWSVRANYGYTF. The V call is TRBV30, the J call TRBJ1-2; D is unresolved. Germline V gene sequence: CDR1 GTSNPN, CDR2 SVGIG (reference sequence). The CDR3 sequence is 13 residues long. V was cut by 0 bases and J by 2 bases, with 7 bases left in between.

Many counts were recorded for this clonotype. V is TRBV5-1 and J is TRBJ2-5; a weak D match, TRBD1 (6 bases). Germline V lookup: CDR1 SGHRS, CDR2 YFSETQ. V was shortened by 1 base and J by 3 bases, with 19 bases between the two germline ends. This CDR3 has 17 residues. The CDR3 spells CASSLSGANPSKETQYF. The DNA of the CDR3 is TGCGCCAGCAGCTTGTCAGGGGCCAACCCCTCAAAAGAGACCCAGTACTTC.

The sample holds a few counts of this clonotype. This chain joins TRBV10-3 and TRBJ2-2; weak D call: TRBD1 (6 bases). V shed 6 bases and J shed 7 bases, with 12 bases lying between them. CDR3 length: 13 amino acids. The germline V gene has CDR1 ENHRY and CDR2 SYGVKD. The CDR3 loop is CAIRRPGVGELFF. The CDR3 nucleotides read TGTGCCATCAGGAGGCCAGGGGTCGGGGAGCTGTTTTTT.

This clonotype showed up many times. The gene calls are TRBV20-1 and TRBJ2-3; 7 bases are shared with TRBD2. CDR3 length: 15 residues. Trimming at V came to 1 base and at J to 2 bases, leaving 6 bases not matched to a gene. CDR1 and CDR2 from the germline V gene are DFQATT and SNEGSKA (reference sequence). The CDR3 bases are TGCAGTGCTAGAGGTCTAGCGGAGTCCACAGATACGCAGTATTTT. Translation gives CSARGLAESTDTQYF.

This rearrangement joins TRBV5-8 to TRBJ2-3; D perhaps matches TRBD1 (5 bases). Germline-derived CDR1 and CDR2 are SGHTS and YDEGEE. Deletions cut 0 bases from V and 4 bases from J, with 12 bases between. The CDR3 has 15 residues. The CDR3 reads CASSLGGAQADTQYF. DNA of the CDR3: TGTGCCAGCAGCTTGGGTGGGGCGCAGGCAGATACGCAGTATTTT.

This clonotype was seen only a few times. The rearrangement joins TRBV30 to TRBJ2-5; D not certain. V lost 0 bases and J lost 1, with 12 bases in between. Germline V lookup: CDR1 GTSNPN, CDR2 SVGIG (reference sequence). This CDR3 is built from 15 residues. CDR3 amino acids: CAWSVKPSVQETQYF. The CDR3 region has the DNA TGTGCCTGGAGTGTAAAGCCCAGTGTCCAAGAGACCCAGTACTTC.

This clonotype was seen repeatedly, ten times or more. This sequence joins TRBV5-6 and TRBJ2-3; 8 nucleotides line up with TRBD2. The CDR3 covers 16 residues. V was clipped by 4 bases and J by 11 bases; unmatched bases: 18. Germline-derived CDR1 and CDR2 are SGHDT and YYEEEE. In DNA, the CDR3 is TGTGCCAGCAGCCCCCCAAACGGAGCGGGGGCCGAGGAGCAGTATTTT. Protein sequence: CASSPPNGAGAEEQYF. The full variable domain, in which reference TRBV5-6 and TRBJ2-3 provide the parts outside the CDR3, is DAGVTQSPTHLIKTRGQQVTLRCSPKSGHDTVSWYQQALGQGPQFIFQYYEEEERQRGNFPDRFSGHQFPNYSSELNVNALLLGDSALYLCASSPPNGAGAEEQYFGPGTRLTVL.

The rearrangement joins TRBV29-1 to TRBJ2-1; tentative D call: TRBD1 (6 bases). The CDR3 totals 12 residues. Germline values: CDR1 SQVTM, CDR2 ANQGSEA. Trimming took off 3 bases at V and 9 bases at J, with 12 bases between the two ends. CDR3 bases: TGCAGCGTTGATTGGGGGCATCCTGAGCAGTTCTTC. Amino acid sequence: CSVDWGHPEQFF.

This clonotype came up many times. CDR3 DNA sequence: TGTGCCAGCAGCCACCTAGACAGGGCTAGCACAGATACGCAGTATTTT. Translation: CASSHLDRASTDTQYF. The rearrangement links TRBV28 to TRBJ2-3, with 7 bases lining up with TRBD1. In germline, CDR1 is MDHEN, CDR2 SYDVKM. J was trimmed by 0 bases and V by 6 bases; bases with no gene match: 9. This CDR3 comprises 16 residues.

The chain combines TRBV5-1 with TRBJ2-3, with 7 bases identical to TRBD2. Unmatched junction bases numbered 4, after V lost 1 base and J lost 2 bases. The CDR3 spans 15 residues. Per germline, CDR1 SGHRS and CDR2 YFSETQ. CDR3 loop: CASSLSGEPTDTQYF. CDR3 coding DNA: TGCGCCAGCAGCTTGAGCGGGGAACCCACAGATACGCAGTATTTT.

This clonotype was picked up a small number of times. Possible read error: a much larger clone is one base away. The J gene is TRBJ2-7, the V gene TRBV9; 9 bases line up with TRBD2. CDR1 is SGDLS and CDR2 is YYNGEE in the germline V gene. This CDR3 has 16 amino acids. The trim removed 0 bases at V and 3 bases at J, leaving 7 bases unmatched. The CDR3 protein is CASSVEVSGGRYEQYF. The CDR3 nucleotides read TGTGCCAGCAGCGTAGAGGTTAGCGGGGGCCGCTACGAGCAGTACTTC. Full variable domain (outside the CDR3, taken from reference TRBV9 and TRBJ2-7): DSGVTQTPKHLITATGQRVTLRCSPRSGDLSVYWYQQSLDQGLQFLIQYYNGEERAKGNILERFSAQQFPDLHSELNLSSLELGDSALYFCASSVEVSGGRYEQYFGPGTRLTVT.

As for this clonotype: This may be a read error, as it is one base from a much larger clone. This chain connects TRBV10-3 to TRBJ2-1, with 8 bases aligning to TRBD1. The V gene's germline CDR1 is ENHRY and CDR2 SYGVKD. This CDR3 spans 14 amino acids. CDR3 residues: CAISRTGLGDERFF. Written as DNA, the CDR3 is TGTGCCATCAGTCGGACAGGGCTTGGGGATGAGCGGTTCTTC.

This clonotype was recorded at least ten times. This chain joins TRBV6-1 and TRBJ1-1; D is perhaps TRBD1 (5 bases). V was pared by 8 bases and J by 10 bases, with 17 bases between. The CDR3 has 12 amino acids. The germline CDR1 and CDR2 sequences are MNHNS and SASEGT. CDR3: CASQLGRRGAFF. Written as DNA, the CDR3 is TGTGCCAGCCAACTAGGGCGGAGGGGAGCTTTCTTT.

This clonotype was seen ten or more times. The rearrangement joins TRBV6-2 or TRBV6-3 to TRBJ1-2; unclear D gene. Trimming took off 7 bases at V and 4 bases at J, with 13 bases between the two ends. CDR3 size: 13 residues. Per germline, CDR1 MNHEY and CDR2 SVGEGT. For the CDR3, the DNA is TGTGCCAGCAAAACCTCAGGAATCTATGGCTACACCTTC. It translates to CASKTSGIYGYTF.

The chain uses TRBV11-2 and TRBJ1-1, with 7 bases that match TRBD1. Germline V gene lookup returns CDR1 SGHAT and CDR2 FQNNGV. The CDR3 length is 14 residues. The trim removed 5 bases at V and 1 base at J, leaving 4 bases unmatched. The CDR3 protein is CASSPRDRNTEAFF. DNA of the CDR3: TGTGCCAGCAGCCCCCGGGACAGGAACACTGAAGCTTTCTTT.

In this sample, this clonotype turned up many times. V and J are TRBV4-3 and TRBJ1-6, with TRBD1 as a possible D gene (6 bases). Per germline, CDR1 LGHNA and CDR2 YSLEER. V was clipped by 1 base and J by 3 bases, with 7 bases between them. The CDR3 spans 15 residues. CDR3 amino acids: CASSQGQDYNSPLHF. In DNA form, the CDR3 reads TGCGCCAGCAGCCAAGGACAGGACTATAATTCACCCCTCCACTTT.

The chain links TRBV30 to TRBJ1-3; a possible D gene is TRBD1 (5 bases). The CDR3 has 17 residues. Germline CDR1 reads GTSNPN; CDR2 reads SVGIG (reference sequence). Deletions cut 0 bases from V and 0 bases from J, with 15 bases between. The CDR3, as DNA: TGTGCCTGGAGTGTTTTAAGCGGACAATTCTCTGGAAACACCATATATTTT. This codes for CAWSVLSGQFSGNTIYF. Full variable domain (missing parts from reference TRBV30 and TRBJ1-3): SQTIHQWPATLVQPVGSPLSLECTVEGTSNPNLYWYRQAAGRGLQLLFYSVGIGQISSEVPQNLSASRPQDRQFILSSKKLLLSDSGFYLCAWSVLSGQFSGNTIYFGEGSWLTVV.

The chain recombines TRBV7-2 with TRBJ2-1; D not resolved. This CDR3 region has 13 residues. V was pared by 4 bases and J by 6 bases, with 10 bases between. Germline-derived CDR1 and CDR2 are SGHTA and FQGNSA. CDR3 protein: CASSWVLGNEQFF. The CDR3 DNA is TGTGCCAGCAGCTGGGTTCTAGGCAATGAGCAGTTCTTC.

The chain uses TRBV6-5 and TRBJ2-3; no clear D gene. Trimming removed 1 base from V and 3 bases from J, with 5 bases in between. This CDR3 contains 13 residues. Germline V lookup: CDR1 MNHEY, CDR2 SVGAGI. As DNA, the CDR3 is TGTGCCAGCAGTTACTTGGCGACAGATACGCAGTATTTT. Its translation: CASSYLATDTQYF.

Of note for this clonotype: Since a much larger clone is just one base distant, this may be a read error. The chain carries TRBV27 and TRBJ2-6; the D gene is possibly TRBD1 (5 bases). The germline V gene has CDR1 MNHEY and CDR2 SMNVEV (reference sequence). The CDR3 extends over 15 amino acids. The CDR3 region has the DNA TGTGCCAGCAGTTTACAGGGATTTGGGGCCAACGTCCGGACTTTC. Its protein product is CASSLQGFGANVRTF.

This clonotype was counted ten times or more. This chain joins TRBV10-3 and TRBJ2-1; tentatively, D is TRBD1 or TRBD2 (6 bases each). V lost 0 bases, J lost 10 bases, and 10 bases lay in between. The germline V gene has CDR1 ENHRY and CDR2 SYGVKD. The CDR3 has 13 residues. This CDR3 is CAISESEGGEQFF. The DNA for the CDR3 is TGTGCCATCAGTGAGTCGGAGGGGGGCGAGCAGTTCTTC.

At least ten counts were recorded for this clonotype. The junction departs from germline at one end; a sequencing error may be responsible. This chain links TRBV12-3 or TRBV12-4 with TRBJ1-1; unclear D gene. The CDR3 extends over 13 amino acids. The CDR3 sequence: CASSLERNTEAFF. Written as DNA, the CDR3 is TGCGCCAGCAGCTTGGAAAGGAACACTGAAGCTTTCTTT.

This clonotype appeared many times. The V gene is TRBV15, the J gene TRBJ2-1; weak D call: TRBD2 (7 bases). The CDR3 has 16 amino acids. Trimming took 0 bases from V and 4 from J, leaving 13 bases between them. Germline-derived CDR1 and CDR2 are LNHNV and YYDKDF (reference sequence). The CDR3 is CATSRDPGGLYNEQFF. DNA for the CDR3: TGTGCCACCAGCAGAGATCCCGGGGGGCTTTACAATGAGCAGTTCTTC.

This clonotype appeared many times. The CDR3 DNA sequence: TGTGCTAGTGGTAACCCCCCTCTGGCGGAGACCCAGTACTTC. This codes for CASGNPPLAETQYF. The chain carries TRBV12-5 and TRBJ2-5, with unresolved D. From germline, CDR1 is LGHNT and CDR2 FRNRAP. The length of the CDR3 is 14 residues. V lost 5 bases and J lost 5, with 15 bases in between.